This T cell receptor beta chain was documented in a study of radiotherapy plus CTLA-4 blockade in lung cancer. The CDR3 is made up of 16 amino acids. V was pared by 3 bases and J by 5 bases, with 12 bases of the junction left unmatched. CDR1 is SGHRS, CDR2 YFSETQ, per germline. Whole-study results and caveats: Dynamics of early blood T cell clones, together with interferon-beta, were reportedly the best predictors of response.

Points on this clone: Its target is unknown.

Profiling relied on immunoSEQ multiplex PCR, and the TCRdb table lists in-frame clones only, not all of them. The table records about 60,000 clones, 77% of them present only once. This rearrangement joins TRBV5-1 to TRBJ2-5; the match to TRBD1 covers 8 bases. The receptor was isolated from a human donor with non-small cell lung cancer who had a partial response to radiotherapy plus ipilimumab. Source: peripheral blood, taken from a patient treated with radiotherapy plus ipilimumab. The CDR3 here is CASSSYPSTGEETQYF. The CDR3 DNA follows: TGCGCCAGCAGCTCGTACCCCTCGACAGGGGAGGAGACCCAGTACTTC.